A single TCR beta chain is shown here with its context. Its antigen is as yet unknown. This sample is part of a study of shared clonotypes between healthy human individuals. Findings of the study overall: Naive subsets usually exceeded memory subsets in estimated richness.

Germline V CDR1 and CDR2: SGHDN, FVKESK. With 1 base clipped from V and 5 bases from J, the junction kept 8 bases outside the gene matches. The CDR3 sequence is 15 residues long. Only in-frame clones appear in the TCRdb table, and some are missing; sequencing was by immunoSEQ multiplex PCR. The sample has about 2.4 million clones, about 92% seen once. The chain combines TRBV14 with TRBJ2-7, with TRBD2 matching over 7 bases. Sequenced input: naive CD4+ T cells sorted from blood. Subset described: CD45RA+ positively selected. The receptor comes from a young man in good health. The CDR3 is CASSQVWQGGNEQYF. The DNA for the CDR3 is TGTGCCAGCAGCCAAGTTTGGCAGGGAGGGAACGAGCAGTACTTC.